The 18 T cell receptor beta chains listed next were all sequenced from one sample in a study of regulatory T cells in long-lasting Graves disease. Time point indicated: newly diagnosed GD, antithyroid drugs for less than 3 months. PBMC-extracted RNA yielded the TCR library. CDR3-region Arm-PCR and iRepertoire HTBI primers produced the TCR beta libraries. MiXCR was run by TCRdb on the multiplex PCR reads, yielding one entry per CDR3 protein. The table includes 400,000 to 500,000 distinct CDR3 sequences, about 16% detected once. These same data were also listed under a study on T cells in Graves' hyperthyroidism and ophthalmopathy.

The material was peripheral blood mononuclear cells (PBMCs), obtained at new diagnosis, from a patient treated with antithyroid drugs. These receptors came from a woman between 25 and 40 years old with Graves disease.

At least ten counts were recorded for this clonotype. The chain combines TRBV2 with TRBJ2-2; possible D gene TRBD1, 5 bases. Per germline, CDR1 SNHLY and CDR2 FYNNEI. V dropped 7 bases and J dropped 4 bases, with 19 bases sitting between them. This CDR3 is built from 16 residues. The DNA of the CDR3 is TGTGCCAGCACCCCCCGGGCAGGGTTACGCACCGGGGAGCTGTTTTTT. It yields the protein CASTPRAGLRTGELFF.

This clonotype came up a few times. The V gene is TRBV30, the J gene TRBJ2-6; D remains ambiguous. The CDR3 loop spans 13 amino acids. With 3 bases removed from V and 0 bases from J, the gap between germline ends came to 3 bases. Germline V lookup: CDR1 GTSNPN, CDR2 SVGIG (reference sequence). CDR3 nucleotide sequence: TGTGCCTGGAGGACCTCTGGGGCCAACGTCCTGACTTTC. Its translation: CAWRTSGANVLTF.

The sample holds many counts of this clonotype. The CDR3: CASRQGMSNQPQHF. CDR3 bases: TGTGCCAGCAGACAGGGAATGAGCAATCAGCCCCAGCATTTT. The chain couples TRBV27 to TRBJ1-5; tentative D call: TRBD1 (6 bases). The CDR3 sequence is 14 residues long. Germline values: CDR1 MNHEY, CDR2 SMNVEV (reference sequence). V dropped 6 bases and J dropped 1 base, with 10 bases sitting between them.

This clonotype was seen ten or more times. This chain connects TRBV12-3 or TRBV12-4 to TRBJ1-6; the D gene is possibly TRBD1 (6 bases). There are 16 residues in the CDR3. Trimming shortened V by 3 bases and J by 2 bases, and 11 bases separated the two germline ends. CDR3 coding DNA: TGTGCCAGCAGTTTCATGGACAGTCCCTATAATTCACCCCTCCACTTT. Translated: CASSFMDSPYNSPLHF.

In this sample, this clonotype turned up a few times. V gene TRBV5-1 combines with J gene TRBJ2-7; D might be TRBD2 (5 bases). The V gene's germline CDR1 is SGHRS and CDR2 YFSETQ. CDR3 length: 16 amino acids. Trimming pared 0 bases from V and 4 bases from J, leaving 17 bases between. The CDR3 region has the DNA TGCGCCAGCAGCTTGGCGCCGACTAAGAAACGATACGAGCAGTACTTC. Its protein product is CASSLAPTKKRYEQYF.

About this clonotype: A clone one base away is much larger, so this may be a read error. This CDR3 is missing its conserved last phenylalanine or tryptophan, likely due to a read error. The gene calls are TRBV28 and TRBJ2-5, with D possibly TRBD1 on 6 matching bases. In germline, CDR1 is MDHEN, CDR2 SYDVKM. V lost 4 bases to trimming and J lost 7 bases, with 13 bases between them. The CDR3 has 13 amino acids. The CDR3, as DNA: TGTGCCAGCAGTTACGGACAGAAGTGGACCCAGTACCTC. Translated: CASSYGQKWTQYL.

Ten or more counts support this clonotype. The chain couples TRBV3-1 to TRBJ1-2, with 7 bases matching TRBD1. The CDR3 has 15 amino acids. V lost 1 base to trimming and J lost 9 bases; unmatched junction nucleotides: 11. CDR1 and CDR2 from the germline V gene are LGHDT and YNNKEL (reference sequence). CDR3 in amino acids: CASSQVLTGRRSYTF. The CDR3, as DNA: TGTGCCAGCAGCCAAGTCCTGACAGGGCGTCGTAGCTACACCTTC.

This sequence joins TRBV20-1 and TRBJ1-1, with D possibly TRBD1 on 5 matching bases. V gave up 6 bases and J gave up 5 bases, with 16 bases separating them. The CDR3 is made up of 13 amino acids. Germline V gives CDR1 DFQATT, CDR2 SNEGSKA (reference sequence). The CDR3 loop reads CSARVAGGTEAFF. The CDR3 DNA sequence: TGCAGTGCAAGGGTTGCGGGGGGAACTGAAGCTTTCTTT.

The J gene is TRBJ1-1, the V gene TRBV29-1, with D unclear. CDR3 length: 15 amino acids. Deletions cut 7 bases from V and 1 base from J, with 19 bases between. Looked up from germline, CDR1 is SQVTM and CDR2 is ANQGSEA. The CDR3 loop is CSAGDAHLTNTEAFF. The CDR3 DNA sequence: TGCAGCGCTGGAGACGCGCACTTGACGAACACTGAAGCTTTCTTT.

This clonotype has a count of ten or more. The chain carries TRBV6-1 and TRBJ2-7; 8 bases align to TRBD1. This CDR3 region has 15 residues. J lost 0 bases, V lost 8 bases, and 9 bases had no gene match. The germline V gene encodes CDR1 MNHNS and CDR2 SASEGT. The CDR3 sequence: CASQTDRGVSYEQYF. The CDR3 region has the DNA TGTGCCAGCCAAACAGACAGGGGAGTCTCCTACGAGCAGTACTTC.

In regard to this clonotype: It may be a read error: a sequence one base away is much more abundant. The conserved closing phenylalanine or tryptophan is absent in this CDR3, likely reflecting a read error. The chain is built from TRBV9 and TRBJ2-3; D perhaps matches TRBD1 (6 bases). The V end was cut by 1 base, the J end by 0 bases, with 12 bases between. The V gene's germline CDR1 is SGDLS and CDR2 YYNGEE. There are 16 residues in the CDR3. The CDR3 DNA reads as TGTGCCAGCAGCGTAACTCCGGGACAAAGCACAGATACGCAGTATTGT. Amino acid sequence: CASSVTPGQSTDTQYC.

This clonotype appeared a few times. The chain combines TRBV25-1 with TRBJ2-7; 9 bases line up with TRBD2. CDR3 length: 19 amino acids. Unmatched junction bases numbered 17, after V lost 2 bases and J lost 3 bases. Germline-derived CDR1 and CDR2 are MGHDK and SYGVNS. Written as DNA, the CDR3 is TGTGCCAGCAGTGAACCCCCGACAGCGGGAGGCAATGGTTGCTACGAGCAGTACTTC. It codes for CASSEPPTAGGNGCYEQYF.

This clonotype was seen at least ten times. The V call is TRBV12-3 or TRBV12-4, the J call TRBJ2-7, with 7 bases lining up with TRBD2. Germline trimming cut 7 bases from V and 2 bases from J; bases unmatched to any gene: 5. This CDR3 has 13 residues. This chain's CDR3 is CASTRAGAYEQYF. Here the CDR3 DNA reads TGTGCCAGCACCCGGGCGGGGGCCTACGAGCAGTACTTC.

This clonotype was observed a single time. J is TRBJ1-5 and V is TRBV12-3 or TRBV12-4; the match to TRBD1 covers 10 bases. CDR3 size: 20 residues. With 6 bases clipped from V and 0 bases from J, the junction kept 17 bases outside the gene matches. The CDR3 coding sequence is TGTGCCAGCAGAACCGACAGTTGGGACAGGGGCCCCAATAGCAATCAGCCCCAGCATTTT. This encodes CASRTDSWDRGPNSNQPQHF.

This chain links TRBV20-1 with TRBJ2-4; D possibly corresponds to TRBD1 (5 bases). Germline V gene data show CDR1 as DFQATT and CDR2 as SNEGSKA (reference sequence). The CDR3 covers 15 residues. V shed 4 bases and J shed 9 bases, with 22 bases lying between them. The CDR3 region is CSATPGRTPQGIQYF. As DNA, the CDR3 is TGCAGTGCTACGCCAGGGCGAACACCCCAAGGCATTCAGTACTTC.

This clonotype was seen ten or more times. V gene TRBV5-6 combines with J gene TRBJ1-2; D remains ambiguous. Trimming pared 3 bases from V and 3 bases from J, leaving 15 bases between. Looked up from germline, CDR1 is SGHDT and CDR2 is YYEEEE. The CDR3 is 15 amino acids. This CDR3 is CASSSQGFLDYGYTF. CDR3 nucleotide sequence: TGTGCCAGCAGCTCACAAGGCTTTCTAGACTATGGCTACACCTTC.

This clonotype was detected a few times. The final CDR3 position lacks the conserved phenylalanine or tryptophan, pointing to a likely read error. Because the CDR3's place on the DNA is in doubt, the DNA is left out and the CDR3 is given as listed by TCRdb. The V call is TRBV7-2, the J call TRBJ1-5; the table's D call, TRBD1, was not checked against the DNA. Germline CDR1 and CDR2: SGHTA and FQGNSA. The CDR3 spans 10 residues, counting both ends. The CDR3 sequence is CASSLGGDET.

This clonotype occurred many times. This rearrangement joins TRBV24-1 to TRBJ1-2; D possibly corresponds to TRBD1 (5 bases). CDR1 and CDR2 (germline): KGHDR, SFDVKD. Trimming left V 1 base short and J 8 bases short, with 10 bases between. The CDR3 runs to 13 residues. CDR3 sequence (DNA): TGTGCCACCAGTGATTTTGGACGGGGCGGCTACACCTTC. It translates to CATSDFGRGGYTF.